This is a list of T cell receptor beta chains from one sample in a study of blood T cell repertoires in COVID-19. This table comes from immunoSEQ multiplex PCR, and its TCRdb copy is limited to in-frame clones, with some not included. The sample records around 260,000 clones, under 90% being singletons. Source material: peripheral blood. These receptor sequences come from a woman aged 45-65 years who had recovered from COVID-19. Each CDR3 is given with its conserved first and last residue. D genes are given only for firm matches. A row's size may be missing; if present it is once, few, many or a size class.

v_call,j_call,cdr3_length,clone_size,d_call,cdr3_aa,cdr3_nt
TRBV29-1,TRBJ2-4,12,many,-,CSVDRGGDIQYF,TGCAGCGTTGATAGGGGCGGAGACATTCAGTACTTC
TRBV4-2,TRBJ1-3,15,-,-,CASSQGLSSGNTIYF,TGTGCCAGCAGCCAAGGACTCAGCTCTGGAAACACCATATATTTT
TRBV11-2,TRBJ2-5,14,-,-,CASSLWTGEETQYF,TGTGCCAGCAGCTTATGGACGGGAGAGGAGACCCAGTACTTC
TRBV5-1,TRBJ1-4,16,-,TRBD1,CASSLGTGNTNEKLFF,TGCGCCAGCAGCTTGGGGACAGGAAATACTAATGAAAAACTGTTTTTT
TRBV7-2,TRBJ1-2,17,-,TRBD1,CASSYHNLGTGVYGYTF,TGTGCCAGCAGCTATCACAACCTCGGGACAGGGGTTTATGGCTACACCTTC
TRBV28,TRBJ2-3,13,-,-,CASKPRVHGTQYF,TGTGCCAGCAAACCAAGAGTTCATGGTACGCAGTATTTT
TRBV7-2,TRBJ2-1,19,few,TRBD2,CASSSAGTSGGVAYNEQFF,TGTGCCAGCAGCTCGGCCGGGACTAGCGGGGGGGTAGCATACAATGAGCAGTTCTTC
TRBV6-2/TRBV6-3,TRBJ2-1,14,-,TRBD2,CASSYPQAGEEQFF,TGTGCCAGCAGTTACCCCCAGGCGGGAGAAGAGCAGTTCTTC
TRBV5-1,TRBJ2-5,16,-,TRBD2,CASSLGLAEDQETQYF,TGCGCCAGCAGCCTAGGACTAGCGGAGGACCAAGAGACCCAGTACTTC
TRBV27,TRBJ2-3,16,-,-,CASSTQGSPSTDTQYF,TGTGCCAGCAGCACACAGGGCTCTCCTAGCACAGATACGCAGTATTTT
TRBV12-5,TRBJ2-1,13,-,TRBD1,CASGLEQGVEQFF,TGTGCTAGTGGTTTAGAACAGGGGGTTGAGCAGTTCTTC
TRBV5-8,TRBJ1-2,12,once,-,CASSYTGSGYTF,TGTGCCAGCAGCTACACAGGGTCTGGCTACACCTTC
TRBV5-1,TRBJ1-1,13,-,-,CASSFIHNTEAFF,TGCGCCAGCAGCTTCATACACAACACTGAAGCTTTCTTT
TRBV6-1,TRBJ1-1,15,-,-,CASSDVWTVNTEAFF,TGTGCCAGCAGTGATGTCTGGACAGTGAACACTGAAGCTTTCTTT
TRBV19,TRBJ2-2,17,-,TRBD2,CASRITSGRTVAGELFF,TGTGCCAGTAGGATCACTAGCGGGAGGACCGTAGCCGGGGAGCTGTTTTTT
TRBV10-3,TRBJ1-1,15,-,TRBD1,CAISPQGAKHTEAFF,TGTGCCATCAGTCCACAGGGGGCGAAGCACACTGAAGCTTTCTTT
TRBV7-2,TRBJ2-7,15,-,TRBD2,CASSLASGGTYEQYF,TGTGCCAGCAGCTTAGCTAGCGGGGGTACCTACGAGCAGTACTTC
TRBV5-3,TRBJ2-4,17,-,-,CARSWTISRRSKNIQYF,TGTGCCAGAAGTTGGACGATTAGCCGGAGGTCCAAAAACATTCAGTACTTC
TRBV4-1,TRBJ2-2,15,-,-,CASSQERADAGELFF,TGCGCCAGCAGCCAAGAAAGAGCGGACGCCGGGGAGCTGTTTTTT
TRBV15,TRBJ2-7,15,-,TRBD1,CATSLLPGQGYEQYF,TGTGCCACCAGCTTACTCCCCGGACAGGGGTACGAGCAGTACTTC
TRBV7-2,TRBJ1-4,13,-,-,CASRESTYEKLFF,TGTGCCAGCCGGGAGTCAACCTATGAAAAACTGTTTTTT
TRBV7-2,TRBJ2-1,16,-,-,CASSLDVSSSYNEQFF,TGTGCCAGCAGCTTAGACGTATCCAGCTCCTACAATGAGCAGTTCTTC
TRBV6-5,TRBJ1-5,15,-,-,CASSRGGGGNQPQHF,TGTGCCAGCAGTAGGGGAGGGGGGGGGAATCAGCCCCAGCATTTT
TRBV12-3/TRBV12-4,TRBJ2-7,11,-,-,CASSFTYEQYF,TGTGCCAGCAGTTTTACCTACGAGCAGTACTTC
TRBV19,TRBJ1-4,15,-,-,CASTLGGATNEKLFF,TGTGCCAGTACTCTTGGGGGGGCAACTAATGAAAAACTGTTTTTT
TRBV4-3,TRBJ2-7,15,-,TRBD1,CASSQDADRGYEQYF,TGCGCCAGCAGCCAAGACGCGGACAGGGGCTACGAGCAGTACTTC
TRBV28,TRBJ2-7,16,-,TRBD2,CASSPGLAGEFGEQYF,TGTGCCAGCAGTCCGGGGCTAGCGGGAGAGTTTGGCGAGCAGTACTTC
TRBV18,TRBJ1-1,14,-,TRBD1,CASSGTGVNTEAFF,TGTGCCAGCTCCGGAACAGGGGTGAACACTGAAGCTTTCTTT
TRBV24-1,TRBJ2-1,16,-,TRBD1,CATSDSRGLSYNEQFF,TGTGCCACCAGTGATAGCAGGGGGCTATCCTACAATGAGCAGTTCTTC
TRBV7-2,TRBJ2-2,15,-,-,CASSLVSGDPGELFF,TGTGCCAGCAGCTTAGTATCCGGGGATCCCGGGGAGCTGTTTTTT
TRBV5-4,TRBJ1-4,16,-,-,CASSLVTGATNEKLFF,TGTGCCAGCAGCTTGGTTACCGGGGCAACTAATGAAAAACTGTTTTTT
TRBV13,TRBJ2-3,15,-,TRBD2,CASSQAGESTDTQYF,TGTGCCAGCAGCCAAGCGGGGGAGAGCACAGATACGCAGTATTTT
TRBV28,TRBJ2-7,14,-,-,CASSHGTGSYEQYF,TGTGCCAGCAGTCACGGGACTGGTTCCTACGAGCAGTACTTC
TRBV27,TRBJ2-5,14,-,TRBD1,CASSQDRGLETQYF,TGTGCCAGCAGTCAAGACAGGGGCCTAGAGACCCAGTACTTC
TRBV7-3,TRBJ1-2,15,-,-,CASSSGAGVFNGYTF,TGTGCCAGCAGCTCGGGTGCGGGGGTCTTCAATGGCTACACCTTC
TRBV28,TRBJ1-5,15,-,TRBD1,CASSPRGRGNQPQHF,TGTGCCAGCAGTCCCAGGGGGCGAGGCAATCAGCCCCAGCATTTT
TRBV4-2,TRBJ2-1,14,few,-,CASSQVTSTLEQFF,TGTGCCAGCAGCCAAGTGACTAGTACTTTAGAGCAGTTCTTC
TRBV9,TRBJ2-1,16,once,TRBD2,CASSGSSGILRSEQFF,TGTGCCAGCAGCGGATCTAGCGGGATATTGAGGAGTGAGCAGTTCTTC
TRBV11-2,TRBJ1-2,13,-,-,CASSPEWAYGYTF,TGTGCCAGCAGTCCCGAATGGGCCTATGGCTACACCTTC
TRBV11-3,TRBJ2-1,15,-,-,CASSLEEQGQDEQFF,TGTGCCAGCAGCTTAGAAGAACAGGGCCAGGATGAGCAGTTCTTC
TRBV7-2,TRBJ2-5,14,-,-,CASRGPLAKETQYF,TGTGCCAGCAGAGGGCCCCTAGCGAAAGAGACCCAGTACTTC
TRBV6-2/TRBV6-3,TRBJ2-7,16,-,-,CASSYSIIRGKDEQYF,TGTGCCAGCAGTTACTCGATCATCCGAGGGAAGGACGAGCAGTACTTC
TRBV12-3/TRBV12-4,TRBJ1-2,13,-,TRBD1,CASSYTGGFGYTF,TGTGCCAGCAGTTATACAGGGGGCTTTGGCTACACCTTC
TRBV5-8,TRBJ2-7,14,-,-,CASSRRQAPYEQYF,TGTGCCAGCAGCAGGAGGCAGGCCCCCTACGAGCAGTACTTC
TRBV6-4,TRBJ2-1,16,-,TRBD1,CASSDSIRTGLNEQFF,TGTGCCAGCAGTGACTCGATCCGGACAGGGTTGAATGAGCAGTTCTTC
TRBV28,TRBJ1-2,14,-,TRBD1,CASSFKDRDYGYTF,TGTGCCAGCAGTTTTAAGGACAGGGACTATGGCTACACCTTC
TRBV7-2,TRBJ2-5,14,-,TRBD2,CASSLAGGSETQYF,TGTGCCAGCAGCTTGGCGGGGGGGTCCGAGACCCAGTACTTC
TRBV28,TRBJ1-5,15,once,-,CASSLRQHSNQPQHF,TGTGCCAGCAGTCTTCGACAGCATAGCAATCAGCCCCAGCATTTT
TRBV7-2,TRBJ2-5,14,-,-,CASSRDQGRETQYF,TGTGCCAGCAGCCGGGATCAAGGCCGAGAGACCCAGTACTTC
TRBV7-9,TRBJ2-7,13,-,TRBD1,CASSFTTGVEQYF,TGTGCCAGCAGCTTTACGACAGGGGTCGAGCAGTACTTC
TRBV5-1,TRBJ2-1,14,once,-,CASSLSASQVEQFF,TGCGCCAGCAGCTTGAGCGCATCACAGGTTGAGCAGTTCTTC
TRBV4-3,TRBJ2-5,17,-,TRBD1,CASSQDRDRVYQETQYF,TGCGCCAGCAGCCAAGACAGGGACAGGGTCTACCAGGAGACCCAGTACTTC
TRBV7-9,TRBJ2-1,13,-,-,CASSLLQPNEQFF,TGTGCCAGCAGCTTGTTACAGCCCAATGAGCAGTTCTTC
TRBV10-3,TRBJ2-7,14,-,-,CAISYRGRPYEQYF,TGTGCCATCAGTTACCGGGGTCGACCCTACGAGCAGTACTTC
TRBV20-1,TRBJ2-5,14,-,-,CSASGQGGRETQYF,TGCAGTGCTAGTGGGCAGGGAGGAAGAGAGACCCAGTACTTC
TRBV4-2,TRBJ2-3,19,-,-,CASSVDRDSERLSTDTQYF,TGTGCCAGCAGCGTAGATAGGGACTCAGAACGTCTGAGCACAGATACGCAGTATTTT
TRBV27,TRBJ1-5,16,few,TRBD1,CASSPLPTGANQPQHF,TGTGCCAGCAGTCCACTGCCGACAGGGGCCAATCAGCCCCAGCATTTT
TRBV19,TRBJ1-5,14,-,TRBD1,CASSSQGRNQPQHF,TGTGCCAGTAGTTCACAGGGGCGCAATCAGCCCCAGCATTTT
TRBV27,TRBJ2-1,13,-,-,CASSLSGGNEQFF,TGTGCCAGCAGTTTATCAGGGGGAAATGAGCAGTTCTTC
TRBV27,TRBJ2-7,16,-,TRBD2,CASSYRLAGGPSEQYF,TGTGCCAGCAGCTACCGCCTAGCGGGAGGGCCCTCCGAGCAGTACTTC